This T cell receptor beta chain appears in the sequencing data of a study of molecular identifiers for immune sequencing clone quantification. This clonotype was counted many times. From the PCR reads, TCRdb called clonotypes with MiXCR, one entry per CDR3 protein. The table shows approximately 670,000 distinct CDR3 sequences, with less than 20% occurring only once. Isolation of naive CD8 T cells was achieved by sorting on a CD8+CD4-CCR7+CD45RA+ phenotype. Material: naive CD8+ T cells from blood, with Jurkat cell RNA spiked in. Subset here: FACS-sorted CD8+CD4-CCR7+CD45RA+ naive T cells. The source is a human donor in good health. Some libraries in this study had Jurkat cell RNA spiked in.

The CDR3 nucleotides read TGTGCCAGCAGGGCTTCGGGGGCCTATTACGAGCAGTACTTC. Protein sequence: CASRASGAYYEQYF. This chain uses TRBV28 with TRBJ2-7; either TRBD1 or TRBD2 may supply D (6 bases each). The V end lost 6 bases, the J end lost 4 bases, and 16 bases lay between the germline ends. Germline-derived CDR1 and CDR2 are MDHEN and SYDVKM. The CDR3 runs to 14 residues.